This is a list of T cell receptor beta chains from one sample in a study of neurological immune-mediated disorders. TCRdb fed the 5' RACE reads into MiXCR, producing one record per CDR3 protein. The table has roughly 36,000 distinct CDR3 sequences, 6.5% to 7.5% seen once. Specimen: CD4+ T cells from blood. The receptor source for this set is a man aged 50 to 60 in good health. CDR3s include the opening cysteine and the closing phenylalanine or tryptophan. D genes are given only for firm matches. Some rows mark clone size as missing; the rest say once, few, many or name a class of expanded clone.

V	D	length	J	size	CDR3	DNA
TRBV20-1	NA	17	TRBJ2-4	many	CSADPGVGALAKNIQYF	TGCAGTGCTGACCCCGGAGTTGGCGCACTAGCCAAAAACATTCAGTACTTC
TRBV25-1	NA	15	TRBJ1-4	many	CASSAPTGTNEKLFF	TGTGCCAGCAGCGCCCCGACGGGAACTAATGAAAAACTGTTTTTT
TRBV5-1	NA	14	TRBJ1-1	many	CASSLWGLNTEAFF	TGCGCCAGCAGCTTGTGGGGTCTGAACACTGAAGCTTTCTTT
TRBV6-2/TRBV6-3	NA	14	TRBJ2-1	few	CASSYLASANEQFF	TGTGCCAGCAGTTACCTGGCTAGCGCCAATGAGCAGTTCTTC
TRBV5-1	TRBD1	13	TRBJ2-5	many	CASRRTGIETQYF	TGCGCCAGCAGGAGGACAGGGATAGAGACCCAGTACTTC
TRBV29-1	NA	12	TRBJ1-1	many	CSVQGMNTEAFF	TGCAGCGTTCAGGGGATGAACACTGAAGCTTTCTTT
TRBV10-3	NA	14	TRBJ2-7	many	CAISGGSNSYEQYF	TGTGCCATCAGTGGGGGGTCTAACTCCTACGAGCAGTACTTC
TRBV28	NA	13	TRBJ2-2	many	CASIKRATGELFF	TGTGCCAGCATTAAGAGGGCTACCGGGGAGCTGTTTTTT
TRBV20-1	TRBD1	14	TRBJ2-1	many	CSASQGRGPSEQFF	TGCAGTGCTAGCCAGGGAAGGGGGCCCTCCGAGCAGTTCTTC
TRBV28	NA	14	TRBJ1-5	many	CASSFRGYNQPQHF	TGTGCCAGCAGTTTCCGTGGTTACAATCAGCCCCAGCATTTT
TRBV6-5	NA	13	TRBJ1-2	many	CASRRAGYYGYTF	TGTGCCAGCAGGCGCGCGGGGTACTATGGCTACACCTTC
TRBV7-8	NA	16	TRBJ2-3	many	CASSLRPGAYTDTQYF	TGTGCCAGCAGCCTAAGACCCGGGGCATACACAGATACGCAGTATTTT
TRBV6-6	TRBD1	13	TRBJ1-1	many	CASSWTGNTEAFF	TGTGCCAGCAGCTGGACAGGGAACACTGAAGCTTTCTTT
TRBV5-6	NA	16	TRBJ1-1	many	CASSLSLERMNTEAFF	TGTGCCAGCAGCTTGTCCCTGGAGAGGATGAACACTGAAGCTTTCTTT
TRBV5-6	NA	13	TRBJ2-2	medium-sized	CACESLNTGELFF	TGTGCCTGTGAAAGCCTGAACACCGGGGAGCTGTTTTTT
TRBV20-1	NA	14	TRBJ1-1	many	CSARGGSRGTEAFF	TGCAGTGCTAGGGGCGGCAGCCGGGGCACTGAAGCTTTCTTT
TRBV5-1	NA	14	TRBJ1-5	many	CASSLDHPGQPQHF	TGCGCCAGCAGCTTGGATCACCCTGGTCAGCCCCAGCATTTT
TRBV7-2	TRBD1	15	TRBJ1-3	many	CASSFDRAAGNTIYF	TGTGCCAGCAGCTTCGACAGGGCGGCTGGAAACACCATATATTTT
TRBV20-1	TRBD2	16	TRBJ2-1	many	CSARDAAGGSYNEQFF	TGCAGTGCTAGAGATGCAGCGGGAGGGTCCTACAATGAGCAGTTCTTC
TRBV18	TRBD2	20	TRBJ2-1	many	CASSPPGGTSGGSSYNEQFF	TGTGCCAGCTCACCACCTGGTGGGACTAGCGGGGGAAGCTCCTACAATGAGCAGTTCTTC
TRBV20-1	NA	16	TRBJ2-2	NA	CSARPRGRGDTGELFF	TGCAGTGCTAGACCCCGTGGGCGGGGCGACACCGGGGAGCTGTTTTTT
TRBV5-1	TRBD2	16	TRBJ2-1	many	CASSSALAGAYNEQFF	TGCGCCAGCAGCTCCGCACTAGCGGGAGCCTACAATGAGCAGTTCTTC
TRBV4-3	NA	15	TRBJ2-5	many	CASSQSWAGQETQYF	TGCGCCAGCAGCCAGTCATGGGCGGGACAAGAGACCCAGTACTTC
TRBV10-3	TRBD2	15	TRBJ2-2	many	CAISEVAGDAGELFF	TGTGCCATCAGTGAGGTAGCGGGAGACGCCGGGGAGCTGTTTTTT
TRBV9	TRBD1	15	TRBJ2-2	many	CASSDRTGGPGELFF	TGTGCCAGCAGCGACAGGACAGGGGGGCCCGGGGAGCTGTTTTTT
TRBV19	NA	13	TRBJ2-2	many	CASSIRPPGELFF	TGTGCCAGTAGTATAAGGCCGCCCGGGGAGCTGTTTTTT
TRBV6-2/TRBV6-3	NA	14	TRBJ1-4	few	CASSRGATEEKLFF	TGTGCCAGCAGCCGGGGCGCGACGGAGGAAAAACTGTTTTTT
TRBV20-1	TRBD2	17	TRBJ2-2	many	CSPLGPLAGPNTGELFF	TGCAGCCCCCTAGGGCCCCTAGCGGGACCGAACACCGGGGAGCTGTTTTTT
TRBV15	NA	16	TRBJ1-1	NA	CATSRDQGTKNTEAFF	TGTGCCACCAGCAGAGATCAGGGGACGAAAAACACTGAAGCTTTCTTT
TRBV5-1	TRBD1	16	TRBJ2-1	many	CASSWGQQLSYNEQFF	TGCGCCAGCAGCTGGGGACAGCAACTCTCCTACAATGAGCAGTTCTTC
TRBV20-1	TRBD2	14	TRBJ2-3	many	CSARKAGGTDTQYF	TGCAGTGCTAGAAAAGCGGGAGGGACAGATACGCAGTATTTT
TRBV7-2	TRBD1	14	TRBJ2-3	many	CASSHRDREETQYF	TGTGCCAGCAGCCATCGGGACAGGGAGGAGACGCAGTATTTT
TRBV6-2/TRBV6-3	TRBD1	15	TRBJ2-4	many	CASSQGQAAKNIQYF	TGTGCCAGCAGCCAGGGACAGGCTGCCAAAAACATTCAGTACTTC
TRBV29-1	NA	14	TRBJ2-3	many	CSVARGGLTDTQYF	TGCAGCGTCGCCAGGGGGGGGCTCACAGATACGCAGTATTTT
TRBV5-1	TRBD2	15	TRBJ2-3	many	CASSLTSGNADTQYF	TGCGCCAGCAGCTTGACTAGCGGTAACGCAGATACGCAGTATTTT
TRBV20-1	TRBD1	15	TRBJ1-4	many	CSALRRTGNNEKLFF	TGCAGTGCTCTTCGACGGACAGGGAATAATGAAAAACTGTTTTTT
TRBV7-2	NA	12	TRBJ2-1	many	CASSPQRDEQFF	TGTGCCAGCAGCCCACAGCGGGATGAGCAGTTCTTC
TRBV12-3/TRBV12-4	NA	15	TRBJ2-4	many	CASSFGQLAKNIQYF	TGTGCCAGCAGTTTCGGACAGCTAGCCAAAAACATTCAGTACTTC
TRBV20-1	TRBD2	13	TRBJ2-7	many	CSAPGWGGNEQYF	TGCAGTGCCCCGGGGTGGGGAGGGAACGAGCAGTACTTC
TRBV29-1	NA	13	TRBJ2-7	many	CSATHLGGEEQYF	TGCAGCGCGACACATCTTGGGGGAGAAGAGCAGTACTTC
TRBV5-1	NA	17	TRBJ2-3	many	CASSFLRATGPTDTQYF	TGCGCCAGCAGCTTCCTTCGGGCTACCGGCCCCACAGATACGCAGTATTTT
TRBV10-3	TRBD1	12	TRBJ2-7	many	CATGQGANEQYF	TGTGCCACGGGACAGGGGGCTAACGAGCAGTACTTC
TRBV5-1	NA	15	TRBJ2-5	many	CASSPGAGVGETQYF	TGCGCCAGCAGCCCAGGGGCCGGGGTCGGGGAGACCCAGTACTTC
TRBV12-3/TRBV12-4	TRBD2	14	TRBJ2-3	many	CASSGTKSTDTQYF	TGTGCCAGCAGCGGGACTAAAAGCACAGATACGCAGTATTTT
TRBV9	NA	13	TRBJ2-7	many	CASSRDTPYEQYF	TGTGCCAGCAGTCGGGACACTCCCTACGAGCAGTACTTC
TRBV7-9	NA	18	TRBJ2-2	many	CASSGRLAPLRWTGELFF	TGTGCCAGCAGCGGGAGGCTAGCCCCCCTTAGATGGACCGGGGAGCTGTTTTTT
TRBV7-9	TRBD2	14	TRBJ2-5	many	CASSPGLAPETQYF	TGTGCCAGCAGCCCCGGACTAGCGCCAGAGACCCAGTACTTC
TRBV6-2/TRBV6-3	TRBD2	15	TRBJ2-1	many	CASSGGASGYNEQFF	TGTGCCAGCAGTGGCGGGGCTAGCGGTTACAATGAGCAGTTCTTC